One sample yielded the 32 T cell receptor beta chains listed below, sequenced in a study of shared clonotypes between healthy human individuals. Terminally differentiated effector memory CD45RA+ cells were excluded by CCR7 positive selection of CD45RO-negative cells. Sequencing used immunoSEQ multiplex PCR; TCRdb keeps in-frame clones, though not all of them. Among about 2.1 million clones listed, 93% were seen once. Sequencing was performed on naive CD8+ T cells from PBMCs. The receptors derive from a man aged 18-30 years in good health. Some clones in this sample may be carry-over from other donors' samples.

The table lists this clone with a count of one. The chain combines TRBV29-1 with TRBJ2-7; TRBD2 matches at 10 bases. The CDR3 is 14 residues long. V dropped 6 bases and J dropped 1; count of bases not matched to a gene: 6. Germline-derived CDR1 and CDR2 are SQVTM and ANQGSEA. CDR3 sequence (DNA): TGCAGCGTCGAAACTAGCGGGATTTCCTACGAGCAGTACTTC. This codes for CSVETSGISYEQYF.

This chain uses TRBV4-1 with TRBJ2-7; D is unclear. In germline, CDR1 is MGHRA, CDR2 YSYEKL. CDR3 length: 14 amino acids. The germline V and J ends were trimmed by 1 base and 6 bases, with 13 bases remaining between them. CDR3 sequence: CASSQGTLLGEQYF. For the CDR3, the DNA is TGCGCCAGCAGCCAAGGGACGCTCCTCGGCGAGCAGTACTTC.

V is TRBV6-5 and J is TRBJ2-1, with D possibly matching TRBD2 (6 bases). With 2 bases removed from V and 5 bases from J, the gap between germline ends came to 16 bases. This CDR3 is built from 16 residues. The germline gives CDR1 MNHEY, CDR2 SVGAGI. Here the CDR3 reads CASSYTLALANNEQFF. The DNA of the CDR3 is TGTGCCAGCAGTTACACTCTAGCGTTGGCGAACAATGAGCAGTTCTTC.

In regard to this clone: The junction shows a germline mismatch at one end, possibly a read error. For the CDR3, the DNA is TGTGCCAGCAGTGACAGGGACCGCTCGGCTTTT. It specifies CASSDRDRSAF. This rearrangement joins TRBV6-1 to TRBJ1-5, with D tentatively TRBD1 (5 bases). Germline V gene data show CDR1 as MNHNS and CDR2 as SASEGT. This CDR3 is 11 amino acids long.

The chain uses TRBV27 and TRBJ2-1; 10 positions match TRBD2. The CDR3 totals 15 residues. V lost 5 bases and J lost 6; bases outside the gene matches: 7. Germline V lookup: CDR1 MNHEY, CDR2 SMNVEV (reference sequence). CDR3 residues: CASSAGTSASNEQFF. CDR3 bases: TGTGCCAGCAGTGCCGGGACTAGCGCCTCCAATGAGCAGTTCTTC.

The V gene is TRBV30, the J gene TRBJ1-5; a possible D gene is TRBD1 (6 bases). The CDR3 is made up of 15 amino acids. Deletions cut 2 bases from V and 1 base from J, with 12 bases between. Germline V gene data show CDR1 as GTSNPN and CDR2 as SVGIG (reference sequence). DNA of the CDR3: TGTGCCTGGAGTCCGAAAGGGGGAAGCAATCAGCCCCAGCATTTT. This sequence encodes CAWSPKGGSNQPQHF.

The J gene is TRBJ2-5, the V gene TRBV7-9; TRBD2 matches at 12 bases. V trimming: 5 bases; J trimming: 4 bases; junction bases outside the gene matches: 8. The CDR3 covers 16 residues. CDR1 and CDR2 (germline): SEHNR, FQNEAQ (reference sequence). CDR3 sequence: CASSATSGRMRETQYF. The DNA for the CDR3 is TGTGCCAGCAGCGCAACTAGCGGGAGGATGAGAGAGACCCAGTACTTC.

The chain uses TRBV5-1 and TRBJ2-7, with a tentative D call TRBD1 (5 bases). The CDR3 runs to 15 residues. Germline values: CDR1 SGHRS, CDR2 YFSETQ. V shed 1 base and J shed 3 bases, with 14 bases lying between them. The CDR3 DNA reads as TGCGCCAGCAGCTTGCAGGGCGTCCTTAACTACGAGCAGTACTTC. This codes for CASSLQGVLNYEQYF.

This clone was recorded only once. The chain has TRBV7-6 and TRBJ2-5; D is ambiguous. Germline V lookup: CDR1 SGHVS, CDR2 FNYEAQ. The CDR3 length is 15 residues. V was shortened by 1 base and J by 0 bases, with 9 bases between the two germline ends. The CDR3 spells CASSLVSTDQETQYF. In DNA form, the CDR3 reads TGTGCCAGCAGCTTAGTTTCTACAGACCAAGAGACCCAGTACTTC.

This chain joins TRBV5-1 and TRBJ1-4; D not certain. Trimming removed 0 bases from V and 0 bases from J, with 12 bases in between. The CDR3 is made up of 17 amino acids. CDR1 is SGHRS, CDR2 YFSETQ, per germline. The CDR3 here is CASSLATGGATNEKLFF. The CDR3 DNA follows: TGCGCCAGCAGCTTGGCGACCGGAGGAGCAACTAATGAAAAACTGTTTTTT.

The sample holds one count of this clone. The CDR3 region is CATPGQGGYEQYF. The CDR3 DNA sequence: TGTGCCACTCCGGGACAAGGCGGCTACGAGCAGTACTTC. V is TRBV7-9 and J is TRBJ2-7; D possibly corresponds to TRBD1 (6 bases). The CDR3 totals 13 residues. CDR1 is SEHNR and CDR2 is FQNEAQ in the germline V gene (reference sequence). Trimming cost V 10 bases and J 3 bases, with 16 bases left between them.

In the case of this clone: Other nucleotide sequences in the sample specify the same CDR3. The chain combines TRBV27 with TRBJ1-1; D is possibly TRBD1 (6 bases). The CDR3 contains 14 residues. The V end was cut by 3 bases, the J end by 2 bases, with 10 bases between. Looked up from germline, CDR1 is MNHEY and CDR2 is SMNVEV (reference sequence). CDR3 residues: CASSLLQGNTEAFF. CDR3 bases: TGTGCCAGCAGTTTGCTACAGGGAAACACTGAAGCTTTCTTT.

This chain links TRBV28 with TRBJ1-5, with no clear D. Between the trimmed V and J ends, which lost 7 bases and 3 bases, there was a span of 13 bases. The CDR3 loop spans 14 amino acids. Germline CDR1 MDHEN, CDR2 SYDVKM. CDR3 sequence: CASKMTIANQPQHF. The CDR3 bases are TGTGCCAGCAAGATGACAATTGCCAATCAGCCCCAGCATTTT.

As to this clone: Different DNA sequences within this sample yield the same CDR3. CDR3 DNA: TGTGCCAGCAGCCTCGGCGGGGCCAACGTCCTGACTTTC. This encodes CASSLGGANVLTF. The chain links TRBV7-3 to TRBJ2-6; D unresolved. Germline-derived CDR1 and CDR2 are SGHTA and FQGTGA. V was trimmed by 5 bases and J by 4 bases, leaving 6 bases between them. The CDR3 contains 13 residues. Using reference TRBV7-3 and TRBJ2-6 for the parts outside the CDR3, the full variable domain is GAGVSQTPSNKVTEKGKYVELRCDPISGHTALYWYRQSLGQGPEFLIYFQGTGAADDSGLPNDRFFAVRPEGSVSTLKIQRTERGDSAVYLCASSLGGANVLTFGAGSRLTVL.

This clone showed up just once. The rearrangement joins TRBV27 to TRBJ2-3; TRBD1 matches at 11 bases. V shed 6 bases and J 3 bases; nucleotides not matched to a gene: 5. The CDR3 has 15 residues. Germline CDR1 MNHEY, CDR2 SMNVEV (reference sequence). CDR3 sequence: CASRMGQGVTDTQYF. The CDR3 coding sequence is TGTGCCAGCAGGATGGGACAGGGGGTGACAGATACGCAGTATTTT.

The chain uses TRBV29-1 and TRBJ1-2; D unclear. This CDR3 spans 11 amino acids. Between the trimmed V and J ends, which lost 4 bases and 6 bases, there was a span of 9 bases. From germline, CDR1 is SQVTM and CDR2 ANQGSEA. The CDR3 region has the DNA TGCAGCGTTGTCACCGCCCATGGCTACACCTTC. Translating gives CSVVTAHGYTF.

The chain employs TRBV7-8 and TRBJ1-5; TRBD1 aligns across 11 bases. V shed 4 bases, J shed 7 bases, and the junction held 0 bases outside the gene matches. Germline-derived CDR1 and CDR2 are SGHVS and FQNEAQ. CDR3 length: 13 residues. CDR3 protein: CASSWTGGQPQHF. CDR3 nucleotide sequence: TGTGCCAGCAGCTGGACAGGGGGCCAGCCCCAGCATTTT. The variable domain in full, with the rest retrieved from reference TRBV7-8 and TRBJ1-5, is GAGVSQSPRYKVAKRGQDVALRCDPISGHVSLFWYQQALGQGPEFLTYFQNEAQLDKSGLPSDRFFAERPEGSVSTLKIQRTQQEDSAVYLCASSWTGGQPQHFGDGTRLSIL.

The J gene is TRBJ2-5, the V gene TRBV28; maybe TRBD2 (5 bases). From germline, CDR1 is MDHEN and CDR2 SYDVKM. Trimming pared 3 bases from V and 5 bases from J, leaving 16 bases between. The CDR3 sequence is 15 residues long. The CDR3 here is CASSLGLEGWETQYF. CDR3 bases: TGTGCCAGCAGTTTGGGCCTCGAGGGATGGGAGACCCAGTACTTC.

The chain uses TRBV7-2 and TRBJ2-7; perhaps D is TRBD1 or TRBD2 (7 bases each). The V gene lost 5 bases and the J gene lost 3 bases, with 14 bases spanning the gap. The length of the CDR3 is 14 residues. From germline, CDR1 is SGHTA and CDR2 FQGNSA. The CDR3 here is CASSPTGRDYEQYF. The CDR3 DNA is TGTGCCAGCAGCCCGACAGGGAGGGACTACGAGCAGTACTTC.

CDR3 sequence: CASSLGVPNTGELFF. The CDR3 DNA reads TGTGCCAGCAGTTTAGGGGTACCGAACACCGGGGAGCTGTTTTTT. The J gene is TRBJ2-2, the V gene TRBV27, with D unclear. The germline CDR1 and CDR2 sequences are MNHEY and SMNVEV (reference sequence). CDR3 length: 15 amino acids. V was trimmed by 2 bases and J by 0 bases, leaving 7 bases between them.

The chain links TRBV11-2 to TRBJ2-7; 8 bases are a match to TRBD2. From germline, CDR1 is SGHAT and CDR2 FQNNGV. This CDR3 has 15 residues. Germline trimming cut 5 bases from V and 4 bases from J; bases unmatched to any gene: 10. CDR3 sequence: CASSPFGAGGYEQYF. The DNA of the CDR3 is TGTGCCAGCAGCCCCTTCGGGGCGGGAGGTTACGAGCAGTACTTC. Together with reference TRBV11-2 and TRBJ2-7, the CDR3 gives the full variable domain: EAGVAQSPRYKIIEKRQSVAFWCNPISGHATLYWYQQILGQGPKLLIQFQNNGVVDDSQLPKDRFSAERLKGVDSTLKIQPAKLEDSAVYLCASSPFGAGGYEQYFGPGTRLTVT.

With respect to this clone: Additional DNA sequences in this sample encode the identical CDR3. The chain joins TRBV4-1 to TRBJ2-7, with a weak D call TRBD1 (5 bases). CDR3 length: 15 residues. Germline V CDR1 and CDR2: MGHRA, YSYEKL. V shed 0 bases and J shed 0 bases, with 9 bases lying between them. The CDR3 loop reads CASSQDPDSSYEQYF. The CDR3 DNA follows: TGCGCCAGCAGCCAAGACCCTGACAGCTCCTACGAGCAGTACTTC.

The chain is built from TRBV2 and TRBJ2-3; 8 bases map to TRBD2. V gave up 6 bases and J gave up 9 bases; unmatched junction bases: 5. The CDR3 length is 12 residues. CDR1 SNHLY and CDR2 FYNNEI come from the germline V gene. The CDR3 loop is CASRLADPTQYF. In DNA form, the CDR3 reads TGTGCCAGCAGACTAGCGGACCCCACGCAGTATTTT.

The V call is TRBV27, the J call TRBJ1-1; D is perhaps TRBD1 (6 bases). V was shortened by 6 bases and J by 8 bases, with 19 bases between the two germline ends. Germline values: CDR1 MNHEY, CDR2 SMNVEV (reference sequence). This CDR3 is 14 amino acids long. The CDR3 sequence: CASSTTGSSREAFF. CDR3 in DNA: TGTGCCAGCAGCACCACAGGGTCTTCGCGAGAAGCTTTCTTT.

V and J are TRBV18 and TRBJ2-5; 8 bases fit TRBD1. The CDR3 totals 14 residues. CDR1 and CDR2 from the germline V gene are KGHSH and LQKENI. V trimming: 4 bases; J trimming: 5 bases; junction bases outside the gene matches: 6. The CDR3 DNA reads TGTGCCAGCTCACAAGACAGGGGCAGGGAGACCCAGTACTTC. Its protein is CASSQDRGRETQYF. Variable domain in full (rest from reference TRBV18 and TRBJ2-5): NAGVMQNPRHLVRRRGQEARLRCSPMKGHSHVYWYRQLPEEGLKFMVYLQKENIIDESGMPKERFSAEFPKEGPSILRIQQVVRGDSAAYFCASSQDRGRETQYFGPGTRLLVL.

The V gene is TRBV27, the J gene TRBJ2-7; D is possibly TRBD2 (6 bases). Germline V lookup: CDR1 MNHEY, CDR2 SMNVEV (reference sequence). CDR3 length equals 15 residues. The V end lost 7 bases, the J end lost 1 base, and 17 bases lay between the germline ends. CDR3 residues: CASIRRASESYEQYF. DNA for the CDR3: TGTGCCAGCATCCGCCGGGCTAGCGAATCCTACGAGCAGTACTTC.

V usage is TRBV12-5 and J usage is TRBJ1-1; 7 nucleotides line up with TRBD1. From germline, CDR1 is LGHNT and CDR2 FRNRAP. The V and J ends lost 1 base and 4 bases, in that order; junction bases with no gene match: 3. The CDR3 is made up of 14 amino acids. The CDR3 DNA reads TGTGCTAGTGGTTTGGGACAGGGACCCACTGAAGCTTTCTTT. Protein sequence: CASGLGQGPTEAFF.

The chain combines TRBV9 with TRBJ1-4; weak D call: TRBD1 (5 bases). Trimming shortened V by 3 bases and J by 0 bases, and 12 bases separated the two germline ends. This CDR3 spans 16 amino acids. Germline V lookup: CDR1 SGDLS, CDR2 YYNGEE. The CDR3 nucleotides are TGTGCCAGCAGCGGCGGGGACCGTGCAACTAATGAAAAACTGTTTTTT. Translating it yields CASSGGDRATNEKLFF. Drawing the rest from reference TRBV9 and TRBJ1-4, the complete variable domain is DSGVTQTPKHLITATGQRVTLRCSPRSGDLSVYWYQQSLDQGLQFLIQYYNGEERAKGNILERFSAQQFPDLHSELNLSSLELGDSALYFCASSGGDRATNEKLFFGSGTQLSVL.

The rearrangement links TRBV10-2 to TRBJ2-1, with D unresolved. V gave up 7 bases and J gave up 0 bases, with 13 bases separating them. CDR1 is WSHSY and CDR2 is SAAADI in the germline V gene. The CDR3 runs 15 residues. The CDR3 DNA sequence: TGCGCCAGCACAGACGCACGTAGCTCCTACAATGAGCAGTTCTTC. This translates into CASTDARSSYNEQFF.

The chain employs TRBV28 and TRBJ2-1; possible D gene TRBD2, 6 bases. V was cut by 6 bases and J by 6 bases, with 30 bases left in between. This CDR3 contains 19 residues. The germline CDR1 and CDR2 sequences are MDHEN and SYDVKM. As DNA, the CDR3 is TGTGCCAGCAGCCACAGGATTGTGTCAGGTAGAAGGAGGGGCAATGAGCAGTTCTTC. Amino acids: CASSHRIVSGRRRGNEQFF.

This clone has more than one count but fewer than ten. Other DNA sequences in the same sample also yield this CDR3. This rearrangement joins TRBV28 to TRBJ2-1; unclear D gene. The V and J ends lost 2 bases and 10 bases respectively, with 6 bases between them. Germline loops: CDR1 MDHEN, CDR2 SYDVKM. CDR3 length: 11 residues. CDR3 loop: CASSLVAEQFF. The CDR3 DNA reads TGTGCCAGCAGTTTAGTCGCGGAGCAGTTCTTC.

V usage is TRBV27 and J usage is TRBJ2-1; the D gene is possibly TRBD2 (6 bases). Germline loops: CDR1 MNHEY, CDR2 SMNVEV (reference sequence). Trimming left V 5 bases short and J 0 bases short, with 20 bases between. The length of the CDR3 is 18 residues. CDR3 bases: TGTGCCAGCAGTATATATATCCGGCGGGATAGCTCCTACAATGAGCAGTTCTTC. Translating it yields CASSIYIRRDSSYNEQFF.